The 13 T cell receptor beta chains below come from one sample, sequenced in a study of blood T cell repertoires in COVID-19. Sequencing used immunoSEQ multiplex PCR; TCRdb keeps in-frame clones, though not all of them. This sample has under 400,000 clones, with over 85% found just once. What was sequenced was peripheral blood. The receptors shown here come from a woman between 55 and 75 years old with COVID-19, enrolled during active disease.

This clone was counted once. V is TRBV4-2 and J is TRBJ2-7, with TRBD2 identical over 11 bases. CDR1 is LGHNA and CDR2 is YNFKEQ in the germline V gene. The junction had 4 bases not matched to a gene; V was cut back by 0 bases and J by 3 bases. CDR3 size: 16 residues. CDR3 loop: CASSQELAGGNYEQYF. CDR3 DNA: TGTGCCAGCAGCCAAGAGCTAGCGGGGGGAAACTACGAGCAGTACTTC.

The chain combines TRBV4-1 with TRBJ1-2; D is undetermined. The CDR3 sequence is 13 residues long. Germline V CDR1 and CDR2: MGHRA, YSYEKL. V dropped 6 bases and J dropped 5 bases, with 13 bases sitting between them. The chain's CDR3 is CASSYDISYGYTF. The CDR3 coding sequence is TGCGCCAGCAGTTATGACATCAGTTATGGCTACACCTTC.

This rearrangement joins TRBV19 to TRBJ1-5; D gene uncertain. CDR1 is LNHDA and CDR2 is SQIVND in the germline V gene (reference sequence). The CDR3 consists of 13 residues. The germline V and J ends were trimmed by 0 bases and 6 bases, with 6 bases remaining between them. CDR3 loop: CASSIDMSQPQHF. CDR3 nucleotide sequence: TGTGCCAGTAGTATAGATATGAGTCAGCCCCAGCATTTT.

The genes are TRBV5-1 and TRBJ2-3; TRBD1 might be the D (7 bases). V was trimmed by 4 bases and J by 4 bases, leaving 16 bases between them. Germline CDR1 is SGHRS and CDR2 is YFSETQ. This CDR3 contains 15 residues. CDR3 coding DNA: TGCGCCAGCAGCGCTGGAGGGGGCGGAGCAGATACGCAGTATTTT. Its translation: CASSAGGGGADTQYF.

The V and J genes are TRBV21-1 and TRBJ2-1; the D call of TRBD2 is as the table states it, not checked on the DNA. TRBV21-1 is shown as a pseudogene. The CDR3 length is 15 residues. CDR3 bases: TGTGCCAGCATCCCGACTAGCGGGGAATACAATGAGCAGTTCTTC. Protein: CASIPTSGEYNEQFF.

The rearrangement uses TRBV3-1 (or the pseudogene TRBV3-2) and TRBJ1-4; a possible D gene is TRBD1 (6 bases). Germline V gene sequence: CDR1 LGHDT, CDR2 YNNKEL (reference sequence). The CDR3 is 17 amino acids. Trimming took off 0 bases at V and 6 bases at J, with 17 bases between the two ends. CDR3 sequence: CASSQDRTVAGYEKLFF. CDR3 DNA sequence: TGTGCCAGCAGCCAAGACAGGACAGTTGCGGGTTATGAAAAACTGTTTTTT.

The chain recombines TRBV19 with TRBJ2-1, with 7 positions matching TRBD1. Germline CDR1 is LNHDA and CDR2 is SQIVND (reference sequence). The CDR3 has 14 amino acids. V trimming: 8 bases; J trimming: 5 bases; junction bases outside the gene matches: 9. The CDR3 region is CASLRQGRDNEQFF. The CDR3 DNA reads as TGTGCCAGTCTAAGACAGGGCAGGGACAATGAGCAGTTCTTC.

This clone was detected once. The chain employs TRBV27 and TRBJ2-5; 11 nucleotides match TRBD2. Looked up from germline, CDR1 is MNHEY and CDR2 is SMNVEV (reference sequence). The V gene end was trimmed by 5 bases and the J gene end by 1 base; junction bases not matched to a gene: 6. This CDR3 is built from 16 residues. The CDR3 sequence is CASSLVGLAGQETQYF. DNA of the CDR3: TGTGCCAGCAGTCTAGTAGGACTAGCGGGCCAAGAGACCCAGTACTTC.

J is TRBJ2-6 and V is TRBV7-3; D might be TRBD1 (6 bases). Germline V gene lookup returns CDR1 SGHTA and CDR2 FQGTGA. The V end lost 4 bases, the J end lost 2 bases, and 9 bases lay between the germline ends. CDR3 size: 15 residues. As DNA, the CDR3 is TGTGCCAGCAGCTCACAGGGAACTGGGGCCAACGTCCTGACTTTC. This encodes CASSSQGTGANVLTF.

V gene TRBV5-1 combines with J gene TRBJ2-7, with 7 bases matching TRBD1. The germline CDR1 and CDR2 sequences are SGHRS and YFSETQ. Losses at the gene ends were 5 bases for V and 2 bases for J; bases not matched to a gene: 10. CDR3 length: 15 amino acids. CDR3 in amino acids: CASRREGGAAYEQYF. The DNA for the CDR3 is TGCGCCAGCAGGAGGGAAGGGGGCGCCGCCTACGAGCAGTACTTC.

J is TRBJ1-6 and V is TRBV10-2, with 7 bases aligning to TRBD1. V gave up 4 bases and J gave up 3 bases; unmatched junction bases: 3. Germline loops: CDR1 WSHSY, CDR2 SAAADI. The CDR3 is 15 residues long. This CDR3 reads CASSGGQNYNSPLHF. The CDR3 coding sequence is TGCGCCAGCAGTGGGGGACAGAACTATAATTCACCCCTCCACTTT.

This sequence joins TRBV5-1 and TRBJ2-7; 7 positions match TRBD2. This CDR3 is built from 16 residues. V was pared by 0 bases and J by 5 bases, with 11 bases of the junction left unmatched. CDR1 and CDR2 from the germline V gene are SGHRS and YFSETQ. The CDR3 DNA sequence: TGCGCCAGCAGCTTGGTGTCTGGACTAGGCTACCACGAGCAGTACTTC. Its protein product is CASSLVSGLGYHEQYF.

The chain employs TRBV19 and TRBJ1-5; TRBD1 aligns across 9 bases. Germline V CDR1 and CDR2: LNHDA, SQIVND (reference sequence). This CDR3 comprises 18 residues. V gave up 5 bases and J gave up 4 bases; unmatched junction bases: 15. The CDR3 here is CASSSPGTGSLQNQPQHF. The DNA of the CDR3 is TGTGCCAGTAGTTCCCCTGGGACAGGGTCCCTTCAGAATCAGCCCCAGCATTTT.